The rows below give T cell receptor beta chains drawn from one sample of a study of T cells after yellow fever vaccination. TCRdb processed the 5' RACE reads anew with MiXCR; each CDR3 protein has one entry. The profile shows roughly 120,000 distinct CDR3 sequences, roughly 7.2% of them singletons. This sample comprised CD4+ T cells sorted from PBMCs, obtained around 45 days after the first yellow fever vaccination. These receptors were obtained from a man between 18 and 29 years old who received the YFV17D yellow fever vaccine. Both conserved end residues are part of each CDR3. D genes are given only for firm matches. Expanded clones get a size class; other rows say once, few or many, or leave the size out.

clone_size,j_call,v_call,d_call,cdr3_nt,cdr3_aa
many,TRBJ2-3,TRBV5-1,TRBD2,TGCGCCAGCAGCTTCGGGGGGGCTGCAGATACGCAGTATTTT,CASSFGGAADTQYF
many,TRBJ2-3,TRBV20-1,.,TGCAGTGCTACCCGACCCCGTTTCCCCAGAGATACGCAGTATTTT,CSATRPRFPRDTQYF
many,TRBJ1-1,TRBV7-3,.,TGTGCCAGCAGCACGGGGCCAGGGCAAGCTTTCTTT,CASSTGPGQAFF
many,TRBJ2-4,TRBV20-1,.,TGCGGTGCTATCAGCTTAGCCAAAAACATTCAGTACTTC,CGAISLAKNIQYF
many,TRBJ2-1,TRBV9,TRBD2,TGTGCCAGCAGCGTCGTGGCGGGGGAACTTAATGAGCAGTTCTTC,CASSVVAGELNEQFF
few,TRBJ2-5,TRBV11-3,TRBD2,TGTGCCAGCAGCTTAGGGGAGGGCCAGACCCAGTACTTC,CASSLGEGQTQYF
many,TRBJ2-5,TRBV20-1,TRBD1,TGCAGTGCCCCGGACAGGGGGCGAGAGACCCAGTACTTC,CSAPDRGRETQYF
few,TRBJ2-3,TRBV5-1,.,TGCGCCAGCAGCTTGATCCCTAGCACAGATACGCAGTATTTT,CASSLIPSTDTQYF
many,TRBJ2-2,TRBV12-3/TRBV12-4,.,TGTGCCAGCAGTAGGGACCATGCCGGGGAGCTGTTTTTT,CASSRDHAGELFF
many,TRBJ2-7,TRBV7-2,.,TGTGCCAGCAGCCGCACTGGGCTCTACGAGCAGTACTTC,CASSRTGLYEQYF
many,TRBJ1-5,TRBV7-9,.,TGTGCCAGCAGCTTAGCCTCAGGGAATCAGCCCCAGCATTTT,CASSLASGNQPQHF
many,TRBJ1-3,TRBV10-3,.,TGTGCCATCAGTACCCAGGGTGGAACTGGAAACACCATATATTTT,CAISTQGGTGNTIYF
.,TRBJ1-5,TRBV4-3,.,TGCGCCAGCAGCCAAGATTTGGCCACCAATCAGCCCCAGCATTTT,CASSQDLATNQPQHF
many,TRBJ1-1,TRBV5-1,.,TGCGCCAGCCTCGACACCCTGGGGACTGAAGCTTTCTTT,CASLDTLGTEAFF
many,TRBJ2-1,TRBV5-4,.,TGTGCCAGCAGCGTGCAGGGTCTCGATGAGCAGTTCTTC,CASSVQGLDEQFF
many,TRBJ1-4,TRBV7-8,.,TGTGCCAGCAGCTCGAGGAGCATTGGAGAAAAACTGTTTTTT,CASSSRSIGEKLFF
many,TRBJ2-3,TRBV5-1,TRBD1,TGCGCCAGCAGGACAGGGGGCGCCTCAGATACGCAGTATTTT,CASRTGGASDTQYF
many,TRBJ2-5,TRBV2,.,TGTGCCAGCAATGACAGAGCAGGGACCCAGTACTTC,CASNDRAGTQYF
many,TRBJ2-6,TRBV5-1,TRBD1,TGCGCCAGCCGTCCCAGGGCAGGGACAGATCCTGGGGCCAACGTCCTGACTTTC,CASRPRAGTDPGANVLTF
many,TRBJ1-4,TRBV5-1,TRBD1,TGCGCCAGCAGTATGGGGACAGCGGATGAAAAACTGTTTTTT,CASSMGTADEKLFF
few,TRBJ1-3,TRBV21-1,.,TGTGCCAGCAGCAAAGTACAACCAGGAGGACTCTCTGGAAACACCATATATTTT,CASSKVQPGGLSGNTIYF
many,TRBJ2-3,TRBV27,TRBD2,TGTGCCAGCAGTGTCACTAGCGCTGATACGCAGTATTTT,CASSVTSADTQYF
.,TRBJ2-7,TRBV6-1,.,TGTGCCAGCAGTGTTTCGGGGTACGAGCAGTACTTC,CASSVSGYEQYF
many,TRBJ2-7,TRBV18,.,TGTGCCAGCTCACTCACAGGGGGGGTCGAGCAGTACTTC,CASSLTGGVEQYF
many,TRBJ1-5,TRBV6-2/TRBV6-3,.,TGTGCCAACTACACCCACGGATTGGGTTACCAGCCCCAGCATTTT,CANYTHGLGYQPQHF
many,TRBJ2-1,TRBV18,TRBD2,TGTGCCAGCTCACTTTTAGCGGGGGTGTATTACAATGAGCAGTTCTTC,CASSLLAGVYYNEQFF
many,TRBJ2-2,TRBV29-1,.,TGCAGCGCACAGTACACCGGGGAGCTGTTTTTT,CSAQYTGELFF
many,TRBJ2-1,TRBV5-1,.,TGCGCCAGCAGCTTGACAGGGCCCAATGAGCAGTTCTTC,CASSLTGPNEQFF
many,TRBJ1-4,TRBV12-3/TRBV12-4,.,TGTGCCAGCAGGCCCGGAGGGGGGAATGAAAAACTGTTTTTT,CASRPGGGNEKLFF
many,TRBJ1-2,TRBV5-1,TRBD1,TGCGCCAGCAGCTTAGACAGGGGGCAGAACTATGGCTACACCTTC,CASSLDRGQNYGYTF
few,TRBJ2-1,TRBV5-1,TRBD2,TGCGCCAGCAGCTCTAGCGGGGGGGCACCCTACAATGAGCAGTTCTTC,CASSSSGGAPYNEQFF
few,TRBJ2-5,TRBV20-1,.,TGCAGTGCTAGAGTACCAAGGGCCCCAGAGACCCAGTACTTC,CSARVPRAPETQYF
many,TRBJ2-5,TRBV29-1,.,TGCAGCACCCTGCGGGACTACCAAGAGACCCAGTACTTC,CSTLRDYQETQYF
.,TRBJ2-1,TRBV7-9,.,TGTGCCAGCAGCTTAGTGGTCCCTTTCTTCTTC,CASSLVVPFFF
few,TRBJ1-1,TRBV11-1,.,TGTGCCAGCAGCTTTCCGGGGAAAGGAATGAACACTGAAGCTTTCTTT,CASSFPGKGMNTEAFF
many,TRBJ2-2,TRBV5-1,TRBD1,TGCGCCAGCAGCGTCCGGACAGGGGTCACCGGGGAGCTGTTTTTT,CASSVRTGVTGELFF
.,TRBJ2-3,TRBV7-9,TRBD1,TGTGCCAGCAGCCGAGACAGGGAGACAGATACGCAGTATTTT,CASSRDRETDTQYF
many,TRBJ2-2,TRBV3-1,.,TGCGCCAGCAGCTCGGGCGGGGAGCTGTTTTTT,CASSSGGELFF
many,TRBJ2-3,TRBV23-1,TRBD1,TGCGCCAGCAGTCAATCGGGGGACAGGGTGGGTAGCACAGATACGCAGTATTTT,CASSQSGDRVGSTDTQYF
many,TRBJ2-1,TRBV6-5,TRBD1,TGTGCCAGCAGTTACTCCAACAGGGGACCTTACAATGAGCAGTTCTTC,CASSYSNRGPYNEQFF
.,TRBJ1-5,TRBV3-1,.,TGTGCCAGCAGCCAAGCCGGCAGGGGTCAGCCCCAGCATTTT,CASSQAGRGQPQHF
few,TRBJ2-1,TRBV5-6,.,TGTGCCAGCAGCTTTCCAGGAGGCTTCGCCTCCCCCTACAATGAGCAGTTCTTC,CASSFPGGFASPYNEQFF
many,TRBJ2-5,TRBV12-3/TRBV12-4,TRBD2,TGTGCCAGCAGCTCTCTAGCGGGGGGCCGGGAGACCCAGTACTTC,CASSSLAGGRETQYF
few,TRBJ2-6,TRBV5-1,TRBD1,TGCGCCAGCAGTGCAGGGGGCTTCGGGGCCAACGTCCTGACTTTC,CASSAGGFGANVLTF
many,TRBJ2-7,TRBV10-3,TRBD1,TGTGCCATCAGTGAGAAGGGGGCTGGGTACTTC,CAISEKGAGYF
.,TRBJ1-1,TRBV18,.,TGTGCCAGCTCAATAACAATGAACACTGAAGCTTTCTTT,CASSITMNTEAFF